This T cell receptor (beta chain) was profiled in a study of technical replicates of blood from four donors. Profiled with immunoSEQ multiplex PCR; TCRdb holds only in-frame clones, not every one. The table includes under 85,000 clones, 95% to 97% detected once. CDR1 SGHRS and CDR2 YFSETQ come from the germline V gene. This CDR3 comprises 15 residues. Trimming stripped 2 bases from V and 3 bases from J, with 12 bases between. The receptor was derived from a human donor in good health. This chain uses TRBV5-1 with TRBJ1-5; tentative D call: TRBD1 (5 bases). Source material: T cells isolated from PBMCs. The CDR3 is CASSFQGGDNQPQHF. The CDR3 DNA sequence: TGCGCCAGCAGCTTCCAGGGAGGTGACAATCAGCCCCAGCATTTT.